These 28 T cell receptor beta chains share one sample of origin, sequenced in a study of T cells in narcolepsy listed by TCRdb under 2018. The library was built by means of the immunoSEQ multiplex PCR assay. TCRdb limited this immuneACCESS table to in-frame rearrangements with V and J called. A share of clones is missing; checked studies link under half to unresolved V genes, and the rest is unexplained. For this sample there are 30,000 to 40,000 clones; 82% appear just once. The biggest ten clones account for just under 2.5% of the sample. Sequencing was carried out using CD45RA- memory CD4+ T cells from PBMCs. According to the study, the label for this sample's cell subset or site signals: memory T cells sorted ex vivo from peripheral blood. Receptor source: a human donor with narcolepsy.

The chain couples TRBV6-5 to TRBJ1-1; maybe TRBD1 (5 bases). The V end lost 4 bases, the J end lost 5 bases, and 11 bases lay between the germline ends. Per the germline V gene, CDR1 is MNHEY and CDR2 is SVGAGI. This CDR3 contains 13 residues. The CDR3: CASSLRGQTEAFF. The DNA for the CDR3 is TGTGCCAGCAGTTTAAGGGGCCAGACTGAAGCTTTCTTT.

The gene calls are TRBV11-3 and TRBJ2-3, with 13 bases identical to TRBD2. The V gene's germline CDR1 is SGHNT and CDR2 YENEEA. V shed 4 bases, J shed 1 base, and the junction held 2 bases outside the gene matches. This CDR3 region has 16 residues. The DNA of the CDR3 is TGTGCCAGCAGCTCCGGACTAGCGGGAGGCACAGATACGCAGTATTTT. Translated, it gives CASSSGLAGGTDTQYF.

J is TRBJ1-1 and V is TRBV30; the D is unclear. V dropped 1 base and J dropped 3 bases, with 3 bases sitting between them. Germline CDR1 is GTSNPN and CDR2 is SVGIG (reference sequence). This CDR3 comprises 11 residues. The CDR3 nucleotides are TGTGCCTGGAGTGAGTACACTGAAGCTTTCTTT. Translation gives CAWSEYTEAFF. The full variable domain, rest sourced from reference TRBV30 and TRBJ1-1, is SQTIHQWPATLVQPVGSPLSLECTVEGTSNPNLYWYRQAAGRGLQLLFYSVGIGQISSEVPQNLSASRPQDRQFILSSKKLLLSDSGFYLCAWSEYTEAFFGQGTRLTVV.

The chain joins TRBV28 to TRBJ2-1, with D possibly being TRBD2 (7 bases). In germline, CDR1 is MDHEN, CDR2 SYDVKM. This CDR3 region has 14 residues. With 6 bases removed from V and 5 bases from J, the gap between germline ends came to 14 bases. The CDR3 protein is CASRGGRVNNEQFF. In nucleotides, the CDR3 is TGTGCCAGCAGGGGGGGGCGAGTAAACAATGAGCAGTTCTTC.

This chain uses TRBV23-1 with TRBJ1-5; a weak D match, TRBD1 (5 bases). TRBV23-1 qualifies as an ORF whose function is uncertain. V lost 0 bases, J lost 0 bases, and 18 bases lay in between. The CDR3 totals 19 residues. The CDR3 region is CASSQSCGDRDHSNQPQHF. Here the CDR3 DNA reads TGCGCCAGCAGTCAATCGTGTGGGGACCGAGATCATAGCAATCAGCCCCAGCATTTT.

The V gene is TRBV5-6, the J gene TRBJ2-5; no definite D call. This CDR3 has 13 amino acids. CDR1 SGHDT and CDR2 YYEEEE come from the germline V gene. V was clipped by 4 bases and J by 4 bases, with 11 bases between them. CDR3 in DNA: TGTGCCAGCAGCCCCCCCGTCGGAGAGACCCAGTACTTC. Residues: CASSPPVGETQYF.

The V gene is TRBV5-5, the J gene TRBJ1-5; 9 positions agree with TRBD1. With 4 bases clipped from V and 6 bases from J, the junction kept 11 bases outside the gene matches. This CDR3 has 16 amino acids. CDR1 is SGHKS and CDR2 is YYEKEE in the germline V gene (reference sequence). In DNA form, the CDR3 reads TGTGCCAGCAGCGGCGGACAGGGGATCCCGAGTCAGCCCCAGCATTTT. As protein: CASSGGQGIPSQPQHF.

The chain joins TRBV27 to TRBJ2-3, with 8 nucleotides matching TRBD1. The CDR3 totals 15 residues. The V gene end was trimmed by 5 bases and the J gene end by 1 base; junction bases not matched to a gene: 5. CDR1 is MNHEY, CDR2 SMNVEV, per germline (reference sequence). The CDR3 here is CASSPGQGRTDTQYF. In DNA form, the CDR3 reads TGTGCCAGCAGTCCCGGACAGGGCCGCACAGATACGCAGTATTTT.

The V call is TRBV27, the J call TRBJ2-7, with TRBD2 matching over 12 bases. V lost 6 bases, J lost 6 bases, and 12 bases stayed unmatched. CDR3 size: 16 residues. Germline V gene sequence: CDR1 MNHEY, CDR2 SMNVEV (reference sequence). The CDR3 here is CASSFMTGTSGCEQYF. The CDR3 bases are TGTGCCAGCAGCTTTATGACTGGGACTAGCGGGTGCGAGCAGTACTTC.

The rearrangement joins TRBV4-3 to TRBJ1-1; D is ambiguous. Trimming stripped 0 bases from V and 10 bases from J, with 15 bases between. Germline V CDR1 and CDR2: LGHNA, YSLEER. CDR3 length: 14 amino acids. CDR3 bases: TGCGCCAGCAGCCAAGACCGCACCAGCCCGGTAGCTTTCTTT. Translation gives CASSQDRTSPVAFF.

The chain combines TRBV19 with TRBJ1-1; 7 bases align to TRBD1. The CDR3 loop spans 12 amino acids. Germline trimming cut 7 bases from V and 6 bases from J; bases unmatched to any gene: 5. Germline CDR1 and CDR2: LNHDA and SQIVND (reference sequence). CDR3 DNA: TGTGCCAGTACCCAGGGGGGGGCTGAAGCTTTCTTT. Its protein product is CASTQGGAEAFF. The full variable domain, its missing parts supplied by reference TRBV19 and TRBJ1-1, is DGGITQSPKYLFRKEGQNVTLSCEQNLNHDAMYWYRQDPGQGLRLIYYSQIVNDFQKGDIAEGYSVSREKKESFPLTVTSAQKNPTAFYLCASTQGGAEAFFGQGTRLTVV.

The chain links TRBV7-9 to TRBJ1-6, with no clear D. Trimming shortened V by 2 bases and J by 0 bases, and 5 bases separated the two germline ends. The CDR3 has 15 residues. Germline V gene data show CDR1 as SEHNR and CDR2 as FQNEAQ (reference sequence). The CDR3: CASSLNRSYNSPLHF. For the CDR3, the DNA is TGTGCCAGCAGCTTAAATCGCTCCTATAATTCACCCCTCCACTTT.

V is TRBV5-1 and J is TRBJ1-4; D gene unclear. The V end was cut by 5 bases, the J end by 3 bases, with 14 bases between. The CDR3 runs to 15 residues. Germline CDR1 is SGHRS and CDR2 is YFSETQ. In DNA form, the CDR3 reads TGCGCCAGCAGTCCGCTCGGGTCCTCTAATGAAAAACTGTTTTTT. As protein: CASSPLGSSNEKLFF. Together with reference TRBV5-1 and TRBJ1-4, the CDR3 gives the full variable domain: KAGVTQTPRYLIKTRGQQVTLSCSPISGHRSVSWYQQTPGQGLQFLFEYFSETQRNKGNFPGRFSGRQFSNSRSEMNVSTLELGDSALYLCASSPLGSSNEKLFFGSGTQLSVL.

This clone has just a few counts. V is TRBV4-3 and J is TRBJ1-3; D ambiguous. CDR3 length: 16 residues. V was cut by 0 bases and J by 4 bases, with 13 bases left in between. Germline CDR1 reads LGHNA; CDR2 reads YSLEER. The CDR3 protein is CASSQDLAGVGNTIYF. The CDR3 DNA is TGCGCCAGCAGCCAAGATCTAGCAGGCGTCGGAAACACCATATATTTT.

The rearrangement uses TRBV28 and TRBJ1-1, with unresolved D. Trimming stripped 7 bases from V and 6 bases from J, with 12 bases between. From germline, CDR1 is MDHEN and CDR2 SYDVKM. This CDR3 comprises 12 residues. As DNA, the CDR3 is TGTGCCAGCACCGGACCGCTTCCTGAAGCTTTCTTT. Amino acids: CASTGPLPEAFF.

This clone was counted a single time. The V gene is TRBV11-2, the J gene TRBJ1-6, with D perhaps TRBD1 (5 bases). This CDR3 contains 15 residues. Germline values: CDR1 SGHAT, CDR2 FQNNGV. The V end was cut by 4 bases, the J end by 7 bases, with 14 bases between. CDR3 loop: CASSSRGTGNSPLHF. CDR3 in DNA: TGTGCCAGCAGCTCGAGAGGGACGGGAAATTCACCCCTCCACTTT.

The chain uses TRBV2 and TRBJ1-6; D is undetermined. This CDR3 is 16 amino acids long. V lost 2 bases to trimming and J lost 8 bases, with 16 bases between them. The germline CDR1 and CDR2 sequences are SNHLY and FYNNEI. CDR3 sequence reads: CASSESSRGWYSPLHF. In nucleotides, the CDR3 is TGTGCCAGCAGTGAAAGCAGCCGGGGATGGTATTCACCCCTCCACTTT.

Only one count was recorded for this clone. The V gene is TRBV28, the J gene TRBJ2-7; 12 bases align to TRBD2. With V trimmed by 7 bases and J by 7 bases, 14 bases remained unmatched. The CDR3 contains 16 residues. Germline CDR1 MDHEN, CDR2 SYDVKM. The DNA of the CDR3 is TGTGCCAGCAATGATCCAGGACTAGCGGGACCCGTGGAGCAGTACTTC. Residues: CASNDPGLAGPVEQYF.

This chain links TRBV28 with TRBJ2-1; TRBD2 is a possible D gene (6 bases). This CDR3 has 15 amino acids. V lost 6 bases, J lost 7 bases, and 19 bases lay in between. Germline V gene lookup returns CDR1 MDHEN and CDR2 SYDVKM. As DNA, the CDR3 is TGTGCCAGCAGCGAAATAGCTCCGGGGAGGAATGAGCAGTTCTTC. Its translation is CASSEIAPGRNEQFF.

This chain joins TRBV5-4 and TRBJ2-7; D is perhaps TRBD1 (6 bases). The germline V and J ends were trimmed by 2 bases and 7 bases, with 19 bases remaining between them. Germline CDR1 reads SGHNT; CDR2 reads YYREEE (reference sequence). The CDR3 is made up of 15 amino acids. DNA for the CDR3: TGTGCCAGCAGCTTCGTGCCCCAGGGGTCGAAGGAGCAGTACTTC. Its translation: CASSFVPQGSKEQYF.

This CDR3 is CASSLAGWNNEQFF. The CDR3 DNA reads TGTGCCAGCAGCTTAGCAGGGTGGAACAATGAGCAGTTCTTC. This chain joins TRBV7-8 and TRBJ2-1; no clear D. This CDR3 is built from 14 residues. V was trimmed by 0 bases and J by 5 bases, leaving 8 bases between them. The germline CDR1 and CDR2 sequences are SGHVS and FQNEAQ.

This clone was counted between two and nine times. Other DNA sequences within the sample encode an identical CDR3. The chain carries TRBV2 and TRBJ1-5; no firm D call. This CDR3 is 15 amino acids long. Germline V gene sequence: CDR1 SNHLY, CDR2 FYNNEI. Trimming pared 4 bases from V and 1 base from J, leaving 11 bases between. The CDR3 nucleotides read TGTGCCAGCAGTGGGAGTGGGTACAGCAATCAGCCCCAGCATTTT. Translation gives CASSGSGYSNQPQHF. The whole variable domain, remainder taken from reference TRBV2 and TRBJ1-5, is EPEVTQTPSHQVTQMGQEVILRCVPISNHLYFYWYRQILGQKVEFLVSFYNNEISEKSEIFDDQFSVERPDGSNFTLKIRSTKLEDSAMYFCASSGSGYSNQPQHFGDGTRLSIL.

DNA for the CDR3: TGCAGTGGGACCGTAGAGGAAAAACTGTTTTTT. Amino acids: CSGTVEEKLFF. The chain combines TRBV20-1 with TRBJ1-4; D not certain. The CDR3 sequence is 11 residues long. Trimming shortened V by 7 bases and J by 8 bases, and 11 bases separated the two germline ends. Germline V gives CDR1 DFQATT, CDR2 SNEGSKA (reference sequence).

This clone was recorded only once. This chain joins TRBV28 and TRBJ2-3; 9 bases are a match to TRBD2. This CDR3 spans 17 amino acids. V shed 4 bases, J shed 2 bases, and the junction held 10 bases outside the gene matches. The germline V gene encodes CDR1 MDHEN and CDR2 SYDVKM. The CDR3 reads CASSSIAGVFFTDTQYF. The CDR3 DNA is TGTGCCAGCAGTTCGATAGCGGGAGTATTTTTCACAGATACGCAGTATTTT.

The V gene is TRBV2, the J gene TRBJ2-2; 10 bases map to TRBD2. The CDR3 runs 15 residues. J gave up 1 base and V 5 bases, and 1 base lay outside the gene matches. CDR1 SNHLY and CDR2 FYNNEI come from the germline V gene. CDR3 sequence reads: CASSSSGRNTGELFF. CDR3 DNA: TGTGCCAGCAGTTCTAGCGGGAGGAACACCGGGGAGCTGTTTTTT.

This clone was seen a single time. The chain joins TRBV5-1 to TRBJ2-7; 11 nucleotides agree with TRBD2. This CDR3 has 15 amino acids. J gave up 2 bases and V 4 bases, and 5 bases lay outside the gene matches. Germline loops: CDR1 SGHRS, CDR2 YFSETQ. The CDR3: CASSVGTSGTYEQYF. CDR3 DNA sequence: TGCGCCAGCAGCGTTGGGACTAGCGGTACCTACGAGCAGTACTTC.

This sequence joins TRBV30 and TRBJ2-7; the D is unclear. V gave up 3 bases and J gave up 3 bases, with 18 bases separating them. Germline V gene data show CDR1 as GTSNPN and CDR2 as SVGIG (reference sequence). The CDR3 is 15 residues long. The DNA of the CDR3 is TGTGCCTGGAGAGGGAAAAGATTAGGTGTCTACGAGCAGTACTTC. It encodes CAWRGKRLGVYEQYF.

This chain links TRBV9 with TRBJ1-1; no reliable D call. From germline, CDR1 is SGDLS and CDR2 YYNGEE. CDR3 length equals 15 residues. Trimming shortened V by 1 base and J by 5 bases, and 15 bases separated the two germline ends. The CDR3 region is CASSVLQTPETEAFF. CDR3 coding DNA: TGTGCCAGCAGCGTATTGCAGACCCCCGAGACTGAAGCTTTCTTT.